The rows below give T cell receptor beta chains drawn from one sample of a study of T cell responses to AZD1222 COVID-19 vaccine. Assay: immunoSEQ multiplex PCR; the TCRdb copy retains only in-frame clones and omits some. The sample consists of 80,000 to 100,000 clones, 70% to 90% of them appearing once. This material consisted of peripheral blood, taken 28 days after the second AZD1222 dose. The source of these receptors is an adult who received the AZD1222 COVID-19 vaccine. Both conserved end residues are trimmed from each CDR3. A D gene is named only where the DNA matches it firmly. Not every row has a clone size; where given, it reads once, few, many or a size class.

ASRDSGGATDTQY | TRBV6-5 | TRBD2 | -
ASSAIGGRPSTDTQY | TRBV9 | TRBD2 | -
ASSTTLWANQPQH | TRBV19 | - | -
ASSLRAGGRTDTQY | TRBV7-3 | TRBD2 | many
ASSSSGRAYNEQF | TRBV7-2 | TRBD2 | -
ASSSGGLREQF | TRBV5-5 | - | -
ASYLPGVQETQY | TRBV6-4 | - | -
ASSPRQGAVGELF | TRBV5-4 | TRBD1 | -
ASSLDRFQPQH | TRBV11-2 | - | -
ASSLRDLKGQF | TRBV5-4 | - | -
ASTSSGNTIY | TRBV3-1/TRBV3-2 | - | -
ASIRGQVNEQF | TRBV12-3/TRBV12-4 | - | -
ASSISGIFGTEAF | TRBV19 | - | once
ASSLEGTGGEKLF | TRBV5-1 | TRBD1 | few
ASSLAREETQY | TRBV7-9 | - | -
ASILPGASYGYT | TRBV19 | - | once
ASSPDRETQY | TRBV18 | - | -
ASSITHTTTGANVLT | TRBV19 | - | -
ATQPWGIGYT | TRBV28 | - | -